This entry features one TCR beta chain sequence. Antigen unknown. The sample is drawn from a study of CD8+ T cells in alopecia areata. Extracted RNA was reverse transcribed, and the resulting cDNA served as sequencing template. Method: immunoSEQ multiplex PCR; TCRdb's copy keeps in-frame clones and lacks some. The table lists 250,000 or so clones, under 80% of them singletons. Study results and limitations: Higher clonality was seen in lesional scalp than in normal scalp, especially in alopecia totalis/universalis.

Trimming took off 0 bases at V and 18 bases at J, with 15 bases between the two ends. The CDR3 is 12 amino acids. Germline V CDR1 and CDR2: GTSNPN, SVGIG (reference sequence). The chain is built from TRBV30 and TRBJ1-6; D is undetermined. The sample consisted of CD4+ T cells sorted from blood, taken at week 0. This receptor was obtained from a human donor with alopecia areata. CDR3: CAWSVPGNPRHF. The CDR3 region has the DNA TGTGCCTGGAGTGTACCGGGGAACCCTCGCCACTTT.